This T cell receptor (beta chain) was sequenced in a study of CD8+ T cells in alopecia areata. About the research overall: Severity scoring for treated patients was based on the percentage of affected scalp area. Study-level results: Shared TCR sequences were less clear between patients than in mice, possibly partly from HLA diversity. Affected scalp, especially in alopecia totalis/universalis, had a higher clonality than normal scalp did. Both scalp clonality and the expanded CD8+ clones among the top 100 showed a significant decrease with tofacitinib.

Documented treatment: oral pan-JAK inhibitor, 5-10 mg twice daily. This clone was observed a single time. The antigen is undetermined. cDNA reverse transcribed from extracted RNA served as the sequencing template. Libraries were prepared by immunoSEQ multiplex PCR; TCRdb keeps only in-frame clonotypes and omits some of them. The sample yields around 100,000 clones, 50% to 75% seen once. In germline, CDR1 is MNHNY, CDR2 SVGAGI (reference sequence). CDR3 size: 16 residues. V shed 5 bases and J shed 8 bases, with 21 bases lying between them. This material consisted of CD8+ T cells sorted from blood, taken at week 24, from a patient treated with tofacitinib. This chain links TRBV6-6 with TRBJ1-4, with D perhaps matching TRBD1 (6 bases). This TCR was sampled from a human donor with alopecia areata. CDR3 in amino acids: CASSQETGGVEEKLFF. DNA for the CDR3: TGTGCCAGCAGTCAAGAAACGGGGGGCGTTGAAGAAAAACTGTTTTTT.